One sample yielded the 27 T cell receptor beta chains listed below, sequenced in a study of T-cell memory formation after mild COVID-19. One entry per CDR3 protein results from TCRdb running MiXCR on the 5' RACE reads. The sample has 100,000 to 120,000 distinct CDR3 sequences; over 15% are singletons. Sequencing input: PBMCs or a T cell subset sorted from them (not recorded which). All receptors come from a man aged 18 to 35 who had mild COVID-19 (a few samples of this study predate the infection). Cell type and time point are not known.

This clonotype was detected only a few times. The chain is built from TRBV4-3 and TRBJ2-1; D possibly corresponds to TRBD2 (5 bases). The CDR3 length is 17 residues. Germline-derived CDR1 and CDR2 are LGHNA and YSLEER. The V and J ends lost 0 bases and 6 bases respectively, with 18 bases between them. For the CDR3, the DNA is TGCGCCAGCAGCCAAGAAGGACCTTCAAACGCGGGCAATGAGCAGTTCTTC. Translated: CASSQEGPSNAGNEQFF.

The table lists this clonotype with a few counts. The chain joins TRBV9 to TRBJ2-1; D unresolved. The V gene lost 6 bases and the J gene lost 0 bases, with 7 bases spanning the gap. Germline V CDR1 and CDR2: SGDLS, YYNGEE. The CDR3 is 13 amino acids. CDR3 bases: TGTGCCAGCACGAGGAGCTCCTACAATGAGCAGTTCTTC. Translated, it gives CASTRSSYNEQFF.

This clonotype occurred a few times. This chain uses TRBV6-5 with TRBJ2-3, with 8 bases lining up with TRBD2. Trimming took 6 bases from V and 5 from J; bases not matched to a gene: 7. This CDR3 region has 14 residues. CDR1 and CDR2 (germline): MNHEY, SVGAGI. DNA of the CDR3: TGTGCCAGCAGCTCAGCGGGGGTAATAGATACGCAGTATTTT. Amino acid sequence: CASSSAGVIDTQYF.

The DNA of the CDR3 is TGTGCCAGCAGCTTAGTGTCCGGTTCCACTGAAGCTTTCTTT. Amino acid sequence: CASSLVSGSTEAFF. The chain joins TRBV7-2 to TRBJ1-1, with D unclear. The CDR3 consists of 14 residues. Trimming stripped 1 base from V and 4 bases from J, with 10 bases between. Germline CDR1 is SGHTA and CDR2 is FQGNSA.

This chain connects TRBV12-3 or TRBV12-4 to TRBJ1-5, with D possibly TRBD1 on 5 matching bases. With 6 bases removed from V and 5 bases from J, the gap between germline ends came to 14 bases. The CDR3 extends over 14 amino acids. The CDR3 here is CASRHLDSDQPQHF. The CDR3 region has the DNA TGTGCCAGCAGACACCTCGACAGTGATCAGCCCCAGCATTTT.

This clonotype was seen at least ten times. The chain joins TRBV7-2 to TRBJ2-5; D unresolved. V shed 6 bases and J shed 4 bases, with 18 bases lying between them. The CDR3 length is 15 residues. Germline-derived CDR1 and CDR2 are SGHTA and FQGNSA. CDR3 nucleotide sequence: TGTGCCAGCAGAAATTCCGTCTCTGAAGCAGAGACCCAGTACTTC. Residues: CASRNSVSEAETQYF.

This clonotype was detected a few times. This chain joins TRBV5-1 and TRBJ2-3, with a weak D call TRBD2 (5 bases). V lost 4 bases, J lost 0 bases, and 9 bases lay in between. The CDR3 contains 14 residues. Looked up from germline, CDR1 is SGHRS and CDR2 is YFSETQ. The CDR3 is CASSVRGSTDTQYF. CDR3 coding DNA: TGCGCCAGCAGCGTTCGGGGTAGCACAGATACGCAGTATTTT.

This clonotype has just a few counts. The V and J genes are TRBV6-2 or TRBV6-3 and TRBJ2-7; TRBD1 matches 7 bases. The CDR3 has 12 residues. Germline CDR1 reads MNHEY; CDR2 reads SVGEGT. J gave up 8 bases and V 4 bases, and 5 bases lay outside the gene matches. CDR3 amino acids: CASSWDSRKQYV. The CDR3 nucleotides are TGTGCCAGCAGTTGGGACAGCCGAAAGCAGTACGTC.

V usage is TRBV5-1 and J usage is TRBJ2-3; TRBD2 matches at 10 bases. Germline assignment: CDR1 SGHRS and CDR2 YFSETQ. V dropped 0 bases and J dropped 2; count of bases not matched to a gene: 6. This CDR3 has 17 residues. The CDR3 sequence: CASSLGPLAGDTDTQYF. For the CDR3, the DNA is TGCGCCAGCAGCTTGGGTCCGCTAGCGGGGGACACAGATACGCAGTATTTT.

This rearrangement joins TRBV6-6 to TRBJ1-5; possible D gene TRBD1, 5 bases. The CDR3 runs to 15 residues. V was shortened by 8 bases and J by 4 bases, with 18 bases between the two germline ends. Germline V gives CDR1 MNHNY, CDR2 SVGAGI (reference sequence). The CDR3 region has the DNA TGTGCCAGCCCTCCTGATGGGGACTCTAATCAGCCCCAGCATTTT. It is translated as CASPPDGDSNQPQHF.

This clonotype showed up many times. The rearrangement links TRBV29-1 to TRBJ1-1; 7 bases fit TRBD1. Germline V gene data show CDR1 as SQVTM and CDR2 as ANQGSEA. With V trimmed by 6 bases and J by 4 bases, 8 bases remained unmatched. The CDR3 spans 13 residues. CDR3 amino acids: CSVAGQESTEAFF. The CDR3 DNA is TGCAGCGTCGCTGGACAGGAAAGCACTGAAGCTTTCTTT.

This clonotype occurred a few times. The J gene is TRBJ2-7, the V gene TRBV7-9, with TRBD1 as a possible D gene (5 bases). Germline V gene lookup returns CDR1 SEHNR and CDR2 FQNEAQ (reference sequence). The CDR3 runs 16 residues. V shed 5 bases and J shed 1 base, with 18 bases lying between them. CDR3 in DNA: TGTGCCAGCAGCCCCGCTCTTGGGGCCGGATCCTACGAGCAGTACTTC. Translated, it gives CASSPALGAGSYEQYF.

This clonotype has only a few counts. The V call is TRBV6-1, the J call TRBJ2-3; 10 bases map to TRBD2. Germline V gene lookup returns CDR1 MNHNS and CDR2 SASEGT. The CDR3 spans 16 residues. The junction had 6 bases not matched to a gene; V was cut back by 6 bases and J by 0 bases. The CDR3: CASRRLLAGSTDTQYF. The CDR3 DNA follows: TGTGCCAGCAGGAGACTACTAGCGGGGAGCACAGATACGCAGTATTTT.

This rearrangement joins TRBV10-2 to TRBJ1-4; possibly TRBD1 for D (5 bases). This CDR3 is built from 15 residues. The V gene's germline CDR1 is WSHSY and CDR2 SAAADI. The ends were cut back, 0 bases at V and 10 bases at J, with 15 bases in the middle. The CDR3 region has the DNA TGCGCCAGCAGTGAGTCCCGGGACGGACCGCGAAAACTGTTTTTT. This encodes CASSESRDGPRKLFF.

This chain connects TRBV4-1 to TRBJ2-7, with D tentatively TRBD1 or TRBD2 (6 bases each). The CDR3 is 14 amino acids. Per the germline V gene, CDR1 is MGHRA and CDR2 is YSYEKL. Trimming cost V 4 bases and J 6 bases, with 16 bases left between them. CDR3 loop: CASSRSGGEREQYV. The CDR3 DNA follows: TGCGCCAGCAGCCGATCCGGGGGCGAGCGCGAGCAGTACGTC.

This clonotype has a handful of counts. The chain is built from TRBV20-1 and TRBJ1-5; D call uncertain. V was pared by 0 bases and J by 3 bases, with 12 bases between. This CDR3 has 15 amino acids. Germline-derived CDR1 and CDR2 are DFQATT and SNEGSKA (reference sequence). The CDR3 sequence is CSARDPSTYNQPQHF. The CDR3 region has the DNA TGCAGTGCTAGAGATCCCTCGACCTACAATCAGCCCCAGCATTTT.

This clonotype turned up a few times. V usage is TRBV12-3 or TRBV12-4 and J usage is TRBJ2-7, with a possible D match to TRBD2 (6 bases). The germline V and J ends were trimmed by 3 bases and 9 bases, with 12 bases remaining between them. The CDR3 has 12 residues. The CDR3 is CASSLEVGGQYF. The CDR3 DNA sequence: TGTGCCAGCAGTTTGGAGGTCGGGGGGCAGTACTTC.

The chain has TRBV10-3 and TRBJ2-3; TRBD1 matches 8 bases. This CDR3 comprises 15 residues. With 4 bases clipped from V and 7 bases from J, the junction kept 10 bases outside the gene matches. Germline lookup yields CDR1 ENHRY and CDR2 SYGVKD. CDR3 residues: CAISVDRGLGNTQYF. CDR3 DNA: TGTGCCATCAGTGTAGACAGGGGCTTGGGAAATACGCAGTATTTT.

The chain uses TRBV4-3 and TRBJ2-6, with a possible D match to TRBD2 (5 bases). Germline V gives CDR1 LGHNA, CDR2 YSLEER. This CDR3 contains 16 residues. Trimming stripped 1 base from V and 2 bases from J, with 9 bases between. CDR3 sequence reads: CASSQVLGAGANVLTF. CDR3 nucleotide sequence: TGCGCCAGCAGCCAAGTTTTGGGAGCTGGGGCCAACGTCCTGACTTTC.

This clonotype was seen at least ten times. DNA of the CDR3: TGTGCCAGCAGTTACTCGACTAGCGGGGGAACAGATACGCAGTATTTT. Its protein is CASSYSTSGGTDTQYF. The chain recombines TRBV6-5 with TRBJ2-3; TRBD2 aligns across 12 bases. Germline CDR1 is MNHEY and CDR2 is SVGAGI. This CDR3 is 16 amino acids long. V lost 0 bases, J lost 3 bases, and 1 base stayed unmatched.

This clonotype was observed a handful of times. The chain uses TRBV10-3 and TRBJ1-3; 8 bases are a match to TRBD1. The germline gives CDR1 ENHRY, CDR2 SYGVKD. V gave up 9 bases and J gave up 3 bases; unmatched junction bases: 4. This CDR3 contains 13 residues. CDR3 region: CAIQGVIGNTIYF. In DNA form, the CDR3 reads TGTGCCATACAGGGGGTTATTGGAAACACCATATATTTT.

The chain couples TRBV6-6 to TRBJ1-1; tentatively, D is TRBD1 (6 bases). The CDR3 contains 14 residues. CDR1 is MNHNY, CDR2 SVGAGI, per germline (reference sequence). V dropped 11 bases and J dropped 5 bases, with 21 bases sitting between them. CDR3 residues: CAGGQGAWGTEAFF. The DNA for the CDR3 is TGTGCCGGGGGGCAGGGTGCCTGGGGGACTGAAGCTTTCTTT.

This clonotype was detected only a few times. This sequence joins TRBV4-2 and TRBJ1-1; 9 bases are shared with TRBD1. Germline V CDR1 and CDR2: LGHNA, YNFKEQ. Germline trimming cut 4 bases from V and 2 bases from J; bases unmatched to any gene: 8. The CDR3 runs 16 residues. The CDR3 loop is CASSPGTGSGNTEAFF. CDR3 nucleotide sequence: TGTGCCAGCAGCCCGGGGACAGGGTCGGGAAACACTGAAGCTTTCTTT.

The chain links TRBV7-2 to TRBJ1-1; tentative D call: TRBD1 (6 bases). Germline V gives CDR1 SGHTA, CDR2 FQGNSA. This CDR3 is built from 14 residues. Trimming removed 2 bases from V and 5 bases from J, with 12 bases in between. The CDR3 DNA is TGTGCCAGCAGCTTAAATTGGGGGCGGACTGAAGCTTTCTTT. Translating it yields CASSLNWGRTEAFF.

In its sample, this clonotype was seen a few times. The chain's CDR3 is CSARNRGLEPLHF. The CDR3 region has the DNA TGCAGTGCTAGAAACAGGGGGCTGGAACCCCTCCACTTT. This chain joins TRBV20-1 and TRBJ1-6, with 9 bases identical to TRBD1. CDR1 DFQATT and CDR2 SNEGSKA come from the germline V gene (reference sequence). CDR3 length: 13 residues. The V gene end was trimmed by 2 bases and the J gene end by 12 bases; junction bases not matched to a gene: 5.

This clonotype was observed a few times. The chain employs TRBV7-9 and TRBJ1-5; a possible D gene is TRBD1 (6 bases). The germline CDR1 and CDR2 sequences are SEHNR and FQNEAQ (reference sequence). Between the trimmed V and J ends, which lost 5 bases and 9 bases, there was a span of 14 bases. This CDR3 is 13 amino acids long. The CDR3 loop is CASSRDIEGPQHF. CDR3 sequence (DNA): TGTGCCAGCAGCCGGGACATTGAGGGGCCCCAGCATTTT.

The rearrangement joins TRBV12-3 or TRBV12-4 to TRBJ2-5; D may correspond to TRBD1 or TRBD2 (6 bases each). V dropped 2 bases and J dropped 4 bases, with 11 bases sitting between them. The CDR3 contains 14 residues. This chain's CDR3 is CASSLMGGRETQYF. CDR3 in DNA: TGTGCCAGCAGTTTAATGGGGGGCCGAGAGACCCAGTACTTC.